The 29 T cell receptor beta chains reported below all come from one sample, sequenced in a study of blood T cells in healthy people across ages. Through a sample-barcoded 5' primer and a J-beta primer mix, a second PCR was run for roughly 7 to 11 cycles. TCRdb re-called the 5' RACE reads with MiXCR, one entry per CDR3 protein. The data hold over a million distinct CDR3 sequences, with under 55% observed a single time. Sequencing was performed on blood. These receptors were obtained from a woman younger than 35 in good health.

This chain uses TRBV2 with TRBJ2-5; D uncertain. Trimming cost V 4 bases and J 11 bases, with 11 bases left between them. The CDR3 runs to 11 residues. The germline V gene has CDR1 SNHLY and CDR2 FYNNEI. The CDR3 loop is CASSASDEQYF. Here the CDR3 DNA reads TGTGCCAGCAGTGCATCCGATGAGCAGTACTTC.

The chain employs TRBV6-1 and TRBJ2-7; D is unclear. Trimming left V 2 bases short and J 4 bases short, with 9 bases between. The CDR3 extends over 13 amino acids. Per germline, CDR1 MNHNS and CDR2 SASEGT. CDR3 sequence reads: CASSEQRSYEQYF. DNA of the CDR3: TGTGCCAGCAGTGAACAAAGATCTTACGAGCAGTACTTC.

The chain couples TRBV18 to TRBJ2-1; TRBD1 might be the D (6 bases). The V gene lost 4 bases and the J gene lost 0 bases, with 13 bases spanning the gap. Germline V gene data show CDR1 as KGHSH and CDR2 as LQKENI. The CDR3 loop spans 16 amino acids. CDR3 coding DNA: TGTGCCAGCTCACTCAAAGTGGGGGCCTCCTACAATGAGCAGTTCTTC. Its translation is CASSLKVGASYNEQFF.

This clonotype was picked up many times. This sequence joins TRBV4-3 and TRBJ2-5; D is ambiguous. The V gene lost 0 bases and the J gene lost 3 bases, with 5 bases spanning the gap. From germline, CDR1 is LGHNA and CDR2 YSLEER. The CDR3 loop spans 13 amino acids. The CDR3 nucleotides are TGCGCCAGCAGCCAAGATCTGGAAGAGACCCAGTACTTC. Translated, it gives CASSQDLEETQYF.

This clonotype was recorded many times. This chain connects TRBV12-3 or TRBV12-4 to TRBJ2-3; a weak D match, TRBD2 (5 bases). Trimming took off 5 bases at V and 2 bases at J, with 11 bases between the two ends. This CDR3 spans 14 amino acids. The CDR3 protein is CASSLRRSTDTQYF. The DNA for the CDR3 is TGTGCCAGCAGTCTTAGGAGGTCCACAGATACGCAGTATTTT.

V and J are TRBV7-2 and TRBJ2-7, with D tentatively TRBD2 (5 bases). V was pared by 5 bases and J by 2 bases, with 10 bases between. Germline-derived CDR1 and CDR2 are SGHTA and FQGNSA. CDR3 length equals 13 residues. CDR3 coding DNA: TGTGCCAGCAGCGTAAGGACTCCCTACGAGCAGTACTTC. This encodes CASSVRTPYEQYF.

The chain combines TRBV7-2 with TRBJ2-5; either TRBD1 or TRBD2 may supply D (5 bases each). Per the germline V gene, CDR1 is SGHTA and CDR2 is FQGNSA. The ends were cut back, 5 bases at V and 5 bases at J, with 12 bases in the middle. The CDR3 covers 13 residues. The CDR3 loop reads CASSQGGEETQYF. The CDR3 DNA is TGTGCCAGCAGCCAGGGTGGGGAGGAGACCCAGTACTTC.

J is TRBJ1-4 and V is TRBV20-1; no firm D call. CDR3 length: 14 residues. CDR1 is DFQATT and CDR2 is SNEGSKA in the germline V gene (reference sequence). V lost 0 bases to trimming and J lost 4 bases, with 9 bases between them. The CDR3: CSARDTDLNEKLFF. In nucleotides, the CDR3 is TGCAGTGCTAGAGACACTGACCTTAATGAAAAACTGTTTTTT.

The chain is built from TRBV15 and TRBJ2-3; TRBD2 matches at 10 bases. The trim removed 3 bases at V and 3 bases at J, leaving 9 bases unmatched. The germline CDR1 and CDR2 sequences are LNHNV and YYDKDF (reference sequence). CDR3 length: 17 residues. This CDR3 is CATSSRPGTSATDTQYF. As DNA, the CDR3 is TGTGCCACCAGCAGCCGTCCCGGGACTAGCGCAACAGATACGCAGTATTTT. Looking up the rest from reference TRBV15 and TRBJ2-3 gives the full variable domain: DAMVIQNPRYQVTQFGKPVTLSCSQTLNHNVMYWYQQKSSQAPKLLFHYYDKDFNNEADTPDNFQSRRPNTSFCFLDIRSPGLGDTAMYLCATSSRPGTSATDTQYFGPGTRLTVL.

The table lists this clonotype with a few counts. This chain uses TRBV12-3 or TRBV12-4 with TRBJ1-1; maybe TRBD1 (6 bases). The V and J ends lost 5 bases and 6 bases respectively, with 16 bases between them. CDR3 size: 14 residues. CDR3 loop: CASSQYRVGAEAFF. The CDR3 DNA reads TGTGCCAGCAGTCAGTACAGGGTCGGTGCTGAAGCTTTCTTT.

The chain joins TRBV9 to TRBJ1-1; D remains unclear. Trimming cost V 3 bases and J 7 bases, with 13 bases left between them. This CDR3 is built from 13 residues. CDR1 is SGDLS, CDR2 YYNGEE, per germline. The CDR3 nucleotides are TGTGCCAGCAGCGCCCGGACTGGACGTGAAGCTTTCTTT. Protein: CASSARTGREAFF.

This clonotype was seen only a few times. J is TRBJ2-2 and V is TRBV12-3 or TRBV12-4, with TRBD2 matching over 7 bases. The CDR3 runs 15 residues. After removal of 8 bases from V and 1 base from J, the junction contained 7 bases not matched to a gene. The DNA of the CDR3 is TGTGCCAGCTGTCCAGCGGGACTGAACACCGGGGAGCTGTTTTTT. Translated, it gives CASCPAGLNTGELFF.

The table lists this clonotype with a few counts. The J gene is TRBJ2-1, the V gene TRBV4-3; no firm D call. Trimming removed 0 bases at V and 1 base at J, with 16 bases between. Germline assignment: CDR1 LGHNA and CDR2 YSLEER. CDR3 length equals 18 residues. The CDR3 here is CASSQEYGMWKSYNEQFF. For the CDR3, the DNA is TGCGCCAGCAGCCAAGAATACGGAATGTGGAAGTCCTACAATGAGCAGTTCTTC.

This clonotype turned up a few times. The chain links TRBV7-2 to TRBJ2-7, with D perhaps TRBD1 (5 bases). The germline CDR1 and CDR2 sequences are SGHTA and FQGNSA. The V gene lost 5 bases and the J gene lost 6 bases, with 17 bases spanning the gap. The CDR3 contains 14 residues. CDR3 DNA sequence: TGTGCCAGCAGCACCGGAAAGGGGTCGGGCGAGCAGTACTTC. Amino acid sequence: CASSTGKGSGEQYF.

Only a few counts were recorded for this clonotype. The chain is built from TRBV29-1 and TRBJ2-1, with D tentatively TRBD2 (5 bases). Trimming removed 3 bases from V and 4 bases from J, with 10 bases in between. This CDR3 spans 13 amino acids. Looked up from germline, CDR1 is SQVTM and CDR2 is ANQGSEA. The CDR3 loop reads CSVDPGNYNEQFF. The CDR3, as DNA: TGCAGCGTTGATCCGGGGAATTACAATGAGCAGTTCTTC.

V is TRBV7-2 and J is TRBJ1-2; unclear D gene. The CDR3 extends over 15 amino acids. V was cut by 5 bases and J by 4 bases, with 17 bases left in between. Per the germline V gene, CDR1 is SGHTA and CDR2 is FQGNSA. The CDR3 region has the DNA TGTGCCAGCAGCATACCCGGGGAACATAGCTATGGCTACACCTTC. It is translated as CASSIPGEHSYGYTF.

The rearrangement uses TRBV20-1 and TRBJ2-1; D uncertain. V was shortened by 0 bases and J by 9 bases, with 9 bases between the two germline ends. From germline, CDR1 is DFQATT and CDR2 SNEGSKA (reference sequence). The CDR3 is 12 amino acids. The CDR3 sequence: CSARDIAGEQFF. The DNA for the CDR3 is TGCAGTGCTAGAGATATCGCTGGTGAGCAGTTCTTC.

This clonotype showed up just a few times. The rearrangement uses TRBV27 and TRBJ2-7; 9 bases align to TRBD2. In germline, CDR1 is MNHEY, CDR2 SMNVEV (reference sequence). This CDR3 comprises 16 residues. Losses at the gene ends were 6 bases for V and 3 bases for J; bases not matched to a gene: 12. In DNA, the CDR3 is TGTGCCAGCAGAATTAGCGGGACTAGCATATTCTACGAGCAGTACTTC. It codes for CASRISGTSIFYEQYF.

V usage is TRBV15 and J usage is TRBJ2-3; tentative D call: TRBD2 (7 bases). Per germline, CDR1 LNHNV and CDR2 YYDKDF (reference sequence). The length of the CDR3 is 15 residues. V was cut by 5 bases and J by 3 bases, with 15 bases left in between. In DNA form, the CDR3 reads TGTGCCACCAGCGTGGGACGGGGGGCAACAGATACGCAGTATTTT. As protein: CATSVGRGATDTQYF.

This clonotype was counted a few times. V gene TRBV5-1 combines with J gene TRBJ2-5; the match to TRBD1 covers 8 bases. V shed 4 bases and J 2 bases; nucleotides not matched to a gene: 13. CDR3 size: 17 residues. Germline V gene data show CDR1 as SGHRS and CDR2 as YFSETQ. CDR3 amino acids: CASSPSWTGSFQETQYF. CDR3 nucleotide sequence: TGCGCCAGCAGCCCCTCTTGGACAGGGAGTTTTCAAGAGACCCAGTACTTC.

This clonotype was observed a handful of times. The V and J genes are TRBV24-1 and TRBJ1-5; TRBD1 might be the D (6 bases). CDR3 size: 16 residues. CDR1 is KGHDR and CDR2 is SFDVKD in the germline V gene. The germline V and J ends were trimmed by 5 bases and 7 bases, with 20 bases remaining between them. CDR3 coding DNA: TGTGCCACCAGTGCCTCGGGGGCCCCCCCCAGCCAGCCCCAGCATTTT. Translating gives CATSASGAPPSQPQHF.

This clonotype was counted between two and nine times. The gene calls are TRBV29-1 and TRBJ2-6; 9 bases match TRBD1. Germline CDR1 is SQVTM and CDR2 is ANQGSEA. V lost 3 bases to trimming and J lost 0 bases; unmatched junction nucleotides: 6. The CDR3 spans 17 residues. CDR3 coding DNA: TGCAGCGTTGAGCTGGGACAGGGAGGCTCTGGGGCCAACGTCCTGACTTTC. Its translation: CSVELGQGGSGANVLTF.

This chain joins TRBV6-1 and TRBJ2-1; 11 bases agree with TRBD2. The junction had 11 bases not matched to a gene; V was cut back by 5 bases and J by 5 bases. The germline gives CDR1 MNHNS, CDR2 SASEGT. The CDR3 has 17 amino acids. The CDR3 nucleotides are TGTGCCAGCAGTCGAGCACCGGGACTAGCGGAAAACAATGAGCAGTTCTTC. This sequence encodes CASSRAPGLAENNEQFF.

The chain links TRBV4-1 to TRBJ1-1; no firm D call. The V gene's germline CDR1 is MGHRA and CDR2 YSYEKL. The CDR3 is 16 residues long. V dropped 0 bases and J dropped 1 base, with 12 bases sitting between them. Here the CDR3 reads CASSQDYAESNTEAFF. CDR3 bases: TGCGCCAGCAGCCAAGATTATGCAGAATCGAACACTGAAGCTTTCTTT.

The sample holds a few counts of this clonotype. V is TRBV7-9 and J is TRBJ2-3; TRBD1 matches 9 bases. The CDR3 loop spans 16 amino acids. V shed 5 bases and J 1 base; nucleotides not matched to a gene: 7. From germline, CDR1 is SEHNR and CDR2 FQNEAQ (reference sequence). As DNA, the CDR3 is TGTGCCAGCAGCCCGTGGACAGGGGAGGGCACAGATACGCAGTATTTT. Encoded protein: CASSPWTGEGTDTQYF.

The CDR3: CASSSSGTSGASSYNEQYF. The CDR3 DNA reads TGTGCCAGCAGTTCCTCCGGGACTAGCGGGGCGAGCTCCTACAATGAGCAGTACTTC. The chain links TRBV27 to TRBJ2-1; 13 nucleotides agree with TRBD2. Matching the DNA end better, TRBJ2-7 makes the J call doubtful. The CDR3 spans 19 residues. Germline V lookup: CDR1 MNHEY, CDR2 SMNVEV (reference sequence).

The genes are TRBV20-1 and TRBJ2-1; possibly TRBD2 for D (6 bases). The V end lost 4 bases, the J end lost 2 bases, and 15 bases lay between the germline ends. The CDR3 has 15 amino acids. Per the germline V gene, CDR1 is DFQATT and CDR2 is SNEGSKA (reference sequence). The CDR3 sequence is CSATPGGAAYNEQFF. The CDR3 nucleotides read TGCAGTGCTACCCCCGGAGGGGCTGCCTACAATGAGCAGTTCTTC.

This clonotype was picked up a small number of times. The chain recombines TRBV4-3 with TRBJ1-1; tentative D call: TRBD1 (5 bases). V was cut by 0 bases and J by 1 base, with 12 bases left in between. Germline lookup yields CDR1 LGHNA and CDR2 YSLEER. The CDR3 has 16 amino acids. The CDR3 spells CASSQDIRQRNTEAFF. The CDR3 DNA reads TGCGCCAGCAGCCAAGATATAAGACAGAGGAACACTGAAGCTTTCTTT.

There are many counts of this clonotype. The germline gene is not matched at one end of the junction; a read error may be the cause. The chain combines TRBV3-1 with TRBJ2-1, with 8 positions matching TRBD1. Germline V gives CDR1 LGHDT, CDR2 YNNKEL (reference sequence). The CDR3 consists of 14 residues. CDR3 protein: CASSHRDRYNEQFF. The CDR3 nucleotides read TGCGCCAGCAGCCACCGGGACAGGTACAATGAGCAGTTCTTC.